A selection of T cell receptor beta chains follows, all from one sample in a study of blood T cell repertoires in COVID-19. Produced via immunoSEQ multiplex PCR; TCRdb's table is partial and in-frame only. The sample carries approximately 58,000 clones, 90% recorded once. The sample consisted of peripheral blood. The receptors were sampled from a human donor in a cohort sampled during active COVID-19. CDR3s leave out the opening cysteine and the closing phenylalanine or tryptophan. The order of the fields is V gene, clone size, D gene, J gene, CDR3 protein. D genes are given only for firm matches. Expanded clones are given a class, and other clones once, few, many or no size at all.

>TRBV5-1|-|-|TRBJ2-7
ASSSEVGYEQY
>TRBV20-1|-|-|TRBJ2-3
SALSGDTQY
>TRBV6-5|-|-|TRBJ2-2
ASSQRAQTGELF
>TRBV2|-|-|TRBJ2-5
ASSDQGETQY
>TRBV18|-|-|TRBJ1-2
ASSPRDPGRDGYT
>TRBV7-2|once|-|TRBJ2-5
ASSLSREETQY
>TRBV27|-|TRBD1|TRBJ2-1
ASSLVRTGGLYNEQF
>TRBV14|-|-|TRBJ2-7
ASSPEGGEHYEQY
>TRBV30|-|-|TRBJ1-3
AWSTVGGENTIY
>TRBV3-1/TRBV3-2|-|-|TRBJ1-2
ASSQDVTVGGGYT
>TRBV24-1|-|-|TRBJ1-1
ATKSSRGSEAF
>TRBV30|once|-|TRBJ1-6
AWSSRTLSPLH
>TRBV6-2/TRBV6-3|-|TRBD2|TRBJ2-1
ASSLGLAEQF
>TRBV6-2/TRBV6-3|-|-|TRBJ2-5
ASSYSGIQETQY
>TRBV5-4|-|TRBD1|TRBJ2-5
ASSSGQAGGETQY
>TRBV4-2|-|-|TRBJ1-5
ASSQDSDPPQH
>TRBV6-5|few|TRBD2|TRBJ2-7
ASSGRRYEQY
>TRBV9|-|TRBD1|TRBJ1-1
ASSFRDRGSEAF
>TRBV10-3|-|-|TRBJ2-7
AISRAAMDEQY
>TRBV7-2|-|-|TRBJ2-5
ASSLVGGWGVEETQY
>TRBV30|-|TRBD1|TRBJ1-4
AWSQRTGLLF
>TRBV6-5|-|TRBD1|TRBJ1-1
ASNVQGLGTEAF
>TRBV27|-|TRBD2|TRBJ2-1
ASSSNRQRGLGNEQF
>TRBV6-5|-|TRBD1|TRBJ2-4
ASGRGTGAKNIQY
>TRBV5-4|-|-|TRBJ1-6
ASSSGQINSPLH
>TRBV5-6|-|-|TRBJ1-2
ASSLVRYGYT
>TRBV6-6|few|-|TRBJ2-2
ASRRDTGELF
>TRBV19|-|-|TRBJ2-2
ASIRGANTGELF
>TRBV7-9|-|TRBD2|TRBJ2-7
ASSLRTSGRAVDEQY
>TRBV12-1|-|-|TRBJ1-2
ASSFPGFASHNYGYT
>TRBV24-1|-|-|TRBJ1-1
ATSGGGAGNTEAF
>TRBV19|-|-|TRBJ1-6
ASSMGSLGNSPLH
>TRBV18|-|-|TRBJ2-1
ASSPGSDNEQF
>TRBV4-2|few|-|TRBJ2-5
ASSLGGSPSLLQETQY
>TRBV19|-|-|TRBJ2-5
ASSISGSRVETQY
>TRBV28|-|-|TRBJ2-1
ASSYRVNEQF
>TRBV11-3|few|-|TRBJ1-1
ASSLRENTEAF
>TRBV13|-|TRBD2|TRBJ2-3
ASSSGGGLRTDTQY
>TRBV10-1|-|-|TRBJ1-1
ATLDTEAF
>TRBV28|-|TRBD1|TRBJ2-3
ASRPRTGGTDTQY